A single sample is the source of the 7 T cell receptor beta chains below, sequenced in a study of CD4 T cells in relation to SARS-CoV-2 and coronaviruses. Unexposed donor CD4+ T cells date from about 2011-2018, before the COVID-19 pandemic. The cells were cultured for about 10 days before CD4+ T cells were isolated. Assay used: immunoSEQ multiplex PCR; TCRdb lists only in-frame clones, some missing. This sample has 16,000 or so clones, with roughly 80% found just once. Their antigens are not known. The sequenced material came from CD4+ T cells from PBMCs, cultured in vitro. These receptors all come from a human donor in good health.

The V gene is TRBV13, the J gene TRBJ2-1; D might be TRBD1 or TRBD2, each matching 5 bases. The CDR3 extends over 13 amino acids. Germline V gene sequence: CDR1 PRHDT, CDR2 FYEKMQ (reference sequence). Deletions cut 7 bases from V and 3 bases from J, with 10 bases between. CDR3 in amino acids: CASTEGIYNEQFF. CDR3 in DNA: TGTGCCAGCACCGAGGGGATCTACAATGAGCAGTTCTTC.

This clone has only one observation. This chain links TRBV5-1 with TRBJ2-7, with TRBD1 matching over 9 bases. Germline V lookup: CDR1 SGHRS, CDR2 YFSETQ. V was pared by 4 bases and J by 6 bases, with 11 bases of the junction left unmatched. The length of the CDR3 is 15 residues. CDR3 sequence: CASSGGTGRLPEQYF. The CDR3 DNA is TGCGCCAGCAGCGGGGGGACAGGGAGGCTACCCGAGCAGTACTTC.

V gene TRBV30 combines with J gene TRBJ2-3; D unclear. Germline lookup yields CDR1 GTSNPN and CDR2 SVGIG (reference sequence). Trimming removed 3 bases from V and 6 bases from J, with 19 bases in between. The CDR3 is 15 residues long. CDR3 protein: CAWSPGLGLRDTQYF. In nucleotides, the CDR3 is TGTGCCTGGAGCCCCGGCTTAGGGTTACGCGATACGCAGTATTTT.

In DNA, the CDR3 is TGTGCCAGCAGCCGGACAAGCCAACAAGAGACCCAGTACTTC. Protein sequence: CASSRTSQQETQYF. The genes are TRBV5-4 and TRBJ2-5; tentative D call: TRBD1 (5 bases). This CDR3 has 14 amino acids. Per germline, CDR1 SGHNT and CDR2 YYREEE (reference sequence). Trimming left V 4 bases short and J 2 bases short, with 12 bases between.

The chain combines TRBV7-8 with TRBJ1-1; D gene uncertain. Germline CDR1 and CDR2: SGHVS and FQNEAQ. The CDR3 has 14 amino acids. V lost 1 base to trimming and J lost 1 base, with 7 bases between them. CDR3 DNA sequence: TGTGCCAGCAGCTTAGGGGCGGGGAACACTGAAGCTTTCTTT. It encodes CASSLGAGNTEAFF. Based on the CDR3 plus reference TRBV7-8 and TRBJ1-1, the full variable domain is GAGVSQSPRYKVAKRGQDVALRCDPISGHVSLFWYQQALGQGPEFLTYFQNEAQLDKSGLPSDRFFAERPEGSVSTLKIQRTQQEDSAVYLCASSLGAGNTEAFFGQGTRLTVV.

The chain links TRBV19 to TRBJ2-7; 8 bases map to TRBD1. CDR1 LNHDA and CDR2 SQIVND come from the germline V gene (reference sequence). The CDR3 is 15 residues long. V shed 0 bases, J shed 4 bases, and the junction held 5 bases outside the gene matches. The CDR3 loop reads CASSIDSRGQYEQYF. CDR3 DNA: TGTGCCAGTAGTATAGATTCCAGGGGGCAGTACGAGCAGTACTTC.

CDR3 DNA sequence: TGTGCCAGCAGCTTAGCGGCGGGACAGGGATCCGGGGAGCTGTTTTTT. It specifies CASSLAAGQGSGELFF. V and J are TRBV7-6 and TRBJ2-2, with 9 nucleotides matching TRBD1. This CDR3 has 16 residues. CDR1 is SGHVS and CDR2 is FNYEAQ in the germline V gene. The V and J ends lost 0 bases and 6 bases, in that order; junction bases with no gene match: 5.